This T cell receptor beta chain was recorded in a study of post-analysis software for immune sequencing data. Across the study: In terms of disease course, relapsing-remitting, secondary progressive and progressive-relapsing multiple sclerosis were included.

V shed 6 bases, J shed 2 bases, and the junction held 19 bases outside the gene matches. The CDR3 spans 20 residues. CDR1 and CDR2 (germline): MNHNS, SASEGT. This clonotype was counted a few times. Its cognate antigen is unknown. General study points: Patients had higher frequencies than controls of four to six TRBV segments, including TRBV5-6, TRBV5-1 and TRBV20-1.

Researchers reported that TCR beta cDNA libraries carried unique molecular identifiers. TCRdb passed the PCR reads through MiXCR, listing each CDR3 protein once. Of roughly 650,000 distinct CDR3 sequences in the sample, 59% were seen once. The rearrangement uses TRBV6-1 and TRBJ1-5, with 10 bases matching TRBD1. The receptor was isolated from a girl aged 2 to 10 with multiple sclerosis. Sequenced: blood. The CDR3 loop reads CASSPRLPGQGPLGNQPQHF. DNA of the CDR3: TGTGCCAGCAGCCCCCGGCTCCCGGGACAGGGGCCGTTGGGCAATCAGCCCCAGCATTTT.